This T cell receptor beta chain comes out of a study of blood T cell repertoires in COVID-19 (TCRdb year 2020). Study-wide context: Collaborator samples came from the United States, Italy and Spain and covered acute and convalescent phases of COVID-19. Subjects who had been exposed to COVID-19, were actively infected with it, or had recovered from it provided the deeply sampled blood TCRbeta repertoires that made up the dataset. A freely available public database, intended as a resource for researchers studying the immune response to SARS-CoV-2, is where the repertoires were released. Samples came from the ongoing ImmuneRACE study (first 160 participants) plus 1,254 subjects from 6 global collaborators. The sample metadata nearly always contained a de-identified subject ID, COVID-19 status, age in years and sex. The material from the prospective study consisted of cDNA or gDNA derived from T cells, B-cell-depleted T cells, or PBMCs. Where available, HLA class I and class II types were obtained from metadata supplied by the sample provider rather than from assay-based typing.

What the authors observed across the whole study: The quantity of clinical and demographic metadata differed by source and by participant and was supplied without curation.

TCRbeta CDR3 regions were amplified from genomic DNA using the immunoSEQ Assay, a bias-controlled multiplex PCR. Processing in the source paper ran as follows. Within the assay, amplification of reference gene primers was used to estimate how many nucleated cells each sample contained. Sequence reads were collapsed and filtered to measure the absolute abundance of every unique TCRbeta CDR3 rearrangement. Productive Simpson clonality was computed per sample as the square root of Simpson's diversity index over productive rearrangements. Imported from immuneACCESS, the table was reduced by TCRdb to in-frame sequences with V and J called. These copies leave out some clones; in studies compared against another copy, an unresolved V gene accounts for under half, and the cause of the remainder is not known. V and J calls and clone size come straight from that table; D and trimming were deduced from the DNA. The sample yields 150,000 to 200,000 clones; over 70% were counted once. Jointly, the top ten make up about 3% of the sample.

The collaborating institutions used their own protocols to collect whole blood in K2EDTA tubes. Collaborator samples were shipped for TCRbeta analysis as frozen whole blood, isolated PBMCs, or DNA extracted from either sample type. This clone appeared a few times. The clone's antigen remains unknown. The record has no base qualities; no much larger clone is one base away. V is pared back by 4 bases and J by 2 bases, with 3 bases lying between the germline termini. The CDR3 spans 11 residues, from the cysteine through the phenylalanine. Only CDR3 DNA remains: 33 bases, in frame from the first base. The germline V gene encodes CDR1 LGHDT and CDR2 YNNKEL (reference sequence).

Recombination joined TRBV3-1 (or the pseudogene TRBV3-2) with TRBJ2-7, with the identity of the D gene unclear. This sequence originates from a man in his 70s with acute or convalescent COVID-19. Sequenced sample: peripheral blood. The CDR3 region: CASSRAYEQYF. The nucleotides are TGTGCCAGCAGCCGAGCCTACGAGCAGTACTTC.